The T cell receptor (beta chain) under discussion was sequenced for a study of blood T cell repertoires in COVID-19. Study-wide context: Some COVID-19 samples were acute and others convalescent; all came from the United States, Italy and Spain.

Exposed volunteers were people who met a COVID-19 case within 2 weeks before study entry. Repertoires were generated with immunoSEQ multiplex PCR, while TCRdb's copy carries only in-frame clones and drops some. Of over 250,000 clones in the sample, roughly 80% were seen once. V was shortened by 1 base and J by 15 bases, with 10 bases between the two germline ends. There are 11 residues in the CDR3. The germline gives CDR1 MNHEY, CDR2 SMNVEV (reference sequence). J is TRBJ1-5 and V is TRBV27; D is undetermined. Sequenced sample: PBMCs or T cells enriched from blood (not recorded which). The origin of this receptor is a man aged 40-55 years who had been exposed to COVID-19. CDR3 bases: TGTGCCAGCAGTTTATTTGAGGGTACGCATTTT. Its translation is CASSLFEGTHF.